The 28 T cell receptor beta chains below come from one sample, sequenced in a study of CD8+CD57+ T cells in acquired aplastic anemia. Sequencing was done on patients that had shown CD8+CD57+ cell expansion by flow cytometry. CDR3 and TCR beta VDJ profiling relied on genomic DNA as the template. TCRdb ran MiXCR on the reads and lists one entry per CDR3 protein. The data hold 80,000 to 100,000 distinct CDR3 sequences, with around 62% observed a single time. The sequenced material came from sorted CD4+, CD8+, or CD8+CD57+ T cells (not recorded which) from PBMCs. The receptors come from a human donor with aplastic anemia.

The chain has TRBV4-3 and TRBJ2-1, with D unclear. V gave up 0 bases and J gave up 0 bases, with 9 bases separating them. This CDR3 spans 16 amino acids. Germline CDR1 and CDR2: LGHNA and YSLEER. The CDR3 here is CASSQDRASSYNEQFF. The CDR3 DNA follows: TGCGCCAGCAGCCAAGACCGGGCCAGCTCCTACAATGAGCAGTTCTTC.

The V gene is TRBV24-1, the J gene TRBJ1-2; D is ambiguous. V was trimmed by 0 bases and J by 5 bases, leaving 6 bases between them. CDR3 length equals 13 residues. CDR1 is KGHDR and CDR2 is SFDVKD in the germline V gene. As DNA, the CDR3 is TGTGCCACCAGTGATTTGCACGGGTATGGCTACACCTTC. Its translation is CATSDLHGYGYTF.

At least ten counts were recorded for this clonotype. The V and J genes are TRBV6-5 and TRBJ2-1; 11 positions agree with TRBD1. Germline CDR1 is MNHEY and CDR2 is SVGAGI. The V and J ends lost 2 bases and 5 bases, in that order; junction bases with no gene match: 5. The CDR3 is 16 amino acids. The chain's CDR3 is CASSYRDRGSNNEQFF. For the CDR3, the DNA is TGTGCCAGCAGTTACCGGGACAGGGGGTCGAACAATGAGCAGTTCTTC.

This clonotype was counted once. The rearrangement links TRBV20-1 to TRBJ2-7; D remains unclear. The ends were cut back, 7 bases at V and 4 bases at J, with 20 bases in the middle. The germline V gene has CDR1 DFQATT and CDR2 SNEGSKA (reference sequence). This CDR3 contains 14 residues. The CDR3 here is CSVHPGRNNYEQYF. The CDR3 nucleotides read TGCAGTGTCCACCCCGGACGCAACAATTACGAGCAGTACTTC.

The chain combines TRBV12-3 or TRBV12-4 with TRBJ2-3; 9 bases map to TRBD2. This CDR3 spans 15 amino acids. V shed 0 bases, J shed 3 bases, and the junction held 1 base outside the gene matches. CDR3 DNA: TGTGCCAGCAGTTTAGCTAGCGGGGGAACAGATACGCAGTATTTT. The encoded protein is CASSLASGGTDTQYF.

The genes are TRBV20-1 and TRBJ1-2; D is ambiguous. Trimming cost V 5 bases and J 2 bases, with 9 bases left between them. The CDR3 covers 12 residues. Per the germline V gene, CDR1 is DFQATT and CDR2 is SNEGSKA (reference sequence). The CDR3 nucleotides read TGCAGTGCTTGGACGGCGAACTATGGCTACACCTTC. Its protein is CSAWTANYGYTF.

The V and J genes are TRBV2 and TRBJ1-2; D is undetermined. Trimming took 1 base from V and 2 from J, leaving 11 bases between them. Germline loops: CDR1 SNHLY, CDR2 FYNNEI. This CDR3 has 15 amino acids. The CDR3 sequence: CASSEDSNINYGYTF. Here the CDR3 DNA reads TGTGCCAGCAGTGAAGACAGCAACATAAACTATGGCTACACCTTC.

Remarks on this clonotype: The germline gene is not matched at one end of the junction; a read error may be the cause. CDR3 sequence (DNA): TGCGCCACCAGTGATTCCGGGGACAGGGCCTACGAGCAGTACTTC. Amino acids: CATSDSGDRAYEQYF. This chain joins TRBV24-1 and TRBJ2-7; 9 bases fit TRBD1. CDR1 is KGHDR, CDR2 SFDVKD, per germline. This CDR3 region has 15 residues.

The J gene is TRBJ2-7, the V gene TRBV7-9, with D unresolved. The germline V gene encodes CDR1 SEHNR and CDR2 FQNEAQ (reference sequence). The CDR3 length is 11 residues. This CDR3 reads CALAVGDEQYF. The CDR3 nucleotides read TGTGCTCTGGCCGTCGGCGACGAGCAGTACTTC.

This clonotype was detected a few times. The chain carries TRBV20-1 and TRBJ1-1; D gene ambiguous. CDR3 length: 11 amino acids. From germline, CDR1 is DFQATT and CDR2 SNEGSKA (reference sequence). Trimming pared 1 base from V and 4 bases from J, leaving 4 bases between. CDR3 region: CSARGGTEAFF. The CDR3 coding sequence is TGCAGTGCTAGAGGGGGCACTGAAGCTTTCTTT.

This clonotype has a single count. The chain recombines TRBV25-1 with TRBJ2-6; no clear D gene. The V end was cut by 1 base, the J end by 2 bases, with 6 bases between. The germline CDR1 and CDR2 sequences are MGHDK and SYGVNS. CDR3 length equals 15 residues. Here the CDR3 reads CASSEWGTGANVLTF. The CDR3 nucleotides are TGTGCCAGCAGTGAATGGGGTACTGGGGCCAACGTCCTGACTTTC.

This chain connects TRBV7-6 to TRBJ2-3; D is ambiguous. Trimming left V 0 bases short and J 4 bases short, with 14 bases between. This CDR3 contains 16 residues. Looked up from germline, CDR1 is SGHVS and CDR2 is FNYEAQ. The CDR3, as DNA: TGTGCCAGCAGCTTAGCACTCATGGGATTTTCAGATACGCAGTATTTT. Its protein product is CASSLALMGFSDTQYF.

V usage is TRBV12-3 or TRBV12-4 and J usage is TRBJ2-7; 9 nucleotides line up with TRBD2. V was pared by 7 bases and J by 5 bases, with 6 bases of the junction left unmatched. CDR3 length: 13 amino acids. CDR3 residues: CASTSGGTNEQYF. The CDR3 nucleotides read TGTGCCAGCACCAGCGGGGGGACCAACGAGCAGTACTTC.

V gene TRBV15 combines with J gene TRBJ1-1, with no clear D. With 0 bases removed from V and 1 base from J, the gap between germline ends came to 6 bases. There are 14 residues in the CDR3. CDR1 is LNHNV, CDR2 YYDKDF, per germline (reference sequence). CDR3 sequence: CATSRDRGNTEAFF. Here the CDR3 DNA reads TGTGCCACCAGCAGAGATAGAGGGAACACTGAAGCTTTCTTT.

This rearrangement joins TRBV12-5 to TRBJ1-2; 7 positions agree with TRBD1. Germline CDR1 LGHNT, CDR2 FRNRAP. CDR3 length equals 17 residues. The V segment lost 1 base and the J segment 2 bases; nucleotides outside the gene matches: 10. CDR3 sequence (DNA): TGTGCTAGTGGTTTGGATACCGGGGCAGGGGGAAACTATGGCTACACCTTC. Its translation is CASGLDTGAGGNYGYTF.

This rearrangement joins TRBV7-9 to TRBJ1-2; 9 bases are a match to TRBD1. Germline V gives CDR1 SEHNR, CDR2 FQNEAQ (reference sequence). The CDR3 extends over 15 amino acids. V lost 1 base and J lost 6; bases outside the gene matches: 6. CDR3 DNA sequence: TGTGCCAGCAGCTTAGGGGACAGGGTTTGGGATGGCTACACCTTC. This sequence encodes CASSLGDRVWDGYTF.

This clonotype came up a few times. V is TRBV5-1 and J is TRBJ2-3; D remains unclear. Between the trimmed V and J ends, which lost 0 bases and 2 bases, there was a span of 7 bases. Germline values: CDR1 SGHRS, CDR2 YFSETQ. The CDR3 is 14 amino acids. The CDR3 DNA reads TGCGCCAGCAGCTTGGCAGGTAACACAGATACGCAGTATTTT. Translation: CASSLAGNTDTQYF.

The rearrangement links TRBV7-9 to TRBJ2-7, with a tentative D call TRBD1 (6 bases). Germline V CDR1 and CDR2: SEHNR, FQNEAQ (reference sequence). The CDR3 is made up of 13 amino acids. V dropped 3 bases and J dropped 4 bases, with 10 bases sitting between them. CDR3: CASSFGQLYEQYF. In nucleotides, the CDR3 is TGTGCCAGCAGCTTCGGACAGTTATACGAGCAGTACTTC. The full variable domain, in which reference TRBV7-9 and TRBJ2-7 provide the parts outside the CDR3, is DTGVSQNPRHKITKRGQNVTFRCDPISEHNRLYWYRQTLGQGPEFLTYFQNEAQLEKSRLLSDRFSAERPKGSFSTLEIQRTEQGDSAMYLCASSFGQLYEQYFGPGTRLTVT.

The V and J genes are TRBV19 and TRBJ2-6; TRBD1 aligns across 9 bases. Germline-derived CDR1 and CDR2 are LNHDA and SQIVND (reference sequence). The V segment lost 3 bases and the J segment 0 bases; nucleotides outside the gene matches: 6. The length of the CDR3 is 18 residues. The CDR3 protein is CASSITGTGYSGANVLTF. The CDR3 region has the DNA TGTGCCAGTAGTATTACGGGGACAGGGTACTCTGGGGCCAACGTCCTGACTTTC.

As to this clonotype: The junction departs from the called germline gene at one end, perhaps through a read error. The chain employs TRBV10-3 and TRBJ2-7; 7 bases agree with TRBD1. The germline V gene encodes CDR1 ENHRY and CDR2 SYGVKD. The CDR3 has 13 residues. This chain's CDR3 is CASSSDRPYEQYF. The CDR3 DNA reads TGTGCCAGCAGTTCGGACAGGCCCTACGAGCAGTACTTC.

The chain has TRBV7-8 and TRBJ1-4; the D gene is possibly TRBD1 (6 bases). CDR3 size: 13 residues. Germline CDR1 is SGHVS and CDR2 is FQNEAQ. With 1 base removed from V and 7 bases from J, the gap between germline ends came to 7 bases. CDR3 sequence: CASSLGTAEKLFF. For the CDR3, the DNA is TGTGCCAGCAGCTTAGGGACAGCTGAAAAACTGTTTTTT.

The chain joins TRBV29-1 to TRBJ2-7; TRBD1 aligns across 7 bases. CDR1 SQVTM and CDR2 ANQGSEA come from the germline V gene. CDR3 length: 13 amino acids. V lost 0 bases to trimming and J lost 4 bases; unmatched junction nucleotides: 3. CDR3 protein: CSVEDRDRYEQYF. In nucleotides, the CDR3 is TGCAGCGTTGAAGATAGGGACAGATACGAGCAGTACTTC.

V and J are TRBV10-2 and TRBJ1-3, with D maybe TRBD1 (5 bases). CDR3 length: 14 residues. The V gene lost 5 bases and the J gene lost 1 base, with 9 bases spanning the gap. CDR1 and CDR2 from the germline V gene are WSHSY and SAAADI. CDR3 loop: CASSQGYSGNTIYF. The CDR3 bases are TGCGCCAGCAGTCAGGGTTATTCTGGAAACACCATATATTTT.

The gene calls are TRBV2 and TRBJ2-3; tentative D call: TRBD2 (6 bases). The germline gives CDR1 SNHLY, CDR2 FYNNEI. V was shortened by 7 bases and J by 3 bases, with 11 bases between the two germline ends. The CDR3 is 13 amino acids. The CDR3 DNA sequence: TGTGCCAGCAAGGGCGGGGAGACAGATACGCAGTATTTT. Protein product: CASKGGETDTQYF.

V and J are TRBV24-1 and TRBJ2-2; TRBD1 matches at 8 bases. The CDR3 loop spans 17 amino acids. With V trimmed by 4 bases and J by 5 bases, 11 bases remained unmatched. Germline loops: CDR1 KGHDR, CDR2 SFDVKD. CDR3: CATSEAPGQGITGELFF. DNA of the CDR3: TGTGCCACCAGTGAGGCCCCAGGACAGGGAATAACCGGGGAGCTGTTTTTT.

The V gene is TRBV19, the J gene TRBJ2-7, with 7 bases fitting TRBD1. This CDR3 is built from 15 residues. After removal of 3 bases from V and 6 bases from J, the junction contained 11 bases not matched to a gene. Germline V gene lookup returns CDR1 LNHDA and CDR2 SQIVND (reference sequence). The CDR3 loop reads CASSMVSGQRIEQYF. DNA for the CDR3: TGTGCCAGTAGTATGGTTTCGGGACAGCGTATCGAGCAGTACTTC.

This clonotype was counted a few times. V and J are TRBV7-3 and TRBJ1-6, with 8 bases aligning to TRBD1. This CDR3 spans 14 amino acids. The V gene end was trimmed by 4 bases and the J gene end by 10 bases; junction bases not matched to a gene: 6. CDR1 SGHTA and CDR2 FQGTGA come from the germline V gene. CDR3 coding DNA: TGTGCCAGCAGCTCGACAGGGGTGGACTCACCCCTCCACTTT. Its translation is CASSSTGVDSPLHF. The entire variable domain, with the rest obtained from reference TRBV7-3 and TRBJ1-6, is as follows: GAGVSQTPSNKVTEKGKYVELRCDPISGHTALYWYRQSLGQGPEFLIYFQGTGAADDSGLPNDRFFAVRPEGSVSTLKIQRTERGDSAVYLCASSSTGVDSPLHFGNGTRLTVT.

This clonotype is medium-sized (0.01 to 0.1%). This chain connects TRBV2 to TRBJ1-6; TRBD1 aligns across 9 bases. Germline V CDR1 and CDR2: SNHLY, FYNNEI. This CDR3 spans 14 amino acids. V was clipped by 6 bases and J by 9 bases; unmatched bases: 6. This chain's CDR3 is CASRGTGSSSPLHF. DNA for the CDR3: TGTGCCAGCAGGGGGACAGGGTCAAGTTCACCCCTCCACTTT.